The clone carrying this TCR beta chain was observed once. What it binds is unknown. The CDR3 has 16 residues. V was shortened by 2 bases and J by 0 bases, with 12 bases between the two germline ends. From germline, CDR1 is SGHKS and CDR2 YYEKEE (reference sequence). The sample comes from a study of cytotoxic CD8 clonotypes in ibrutinib-treated CLL. At the level of the study: There were around twelve relapsed/refractory patients and about 15 treatment-naive patients, and some 18 were IGHV unmutated. Each sample contained, on average, about 250,000 productive templates and 94,082 productive rearrangements.

The study's findings and limits: Exceeding age-matched healthy donors, baseline clonality also tracked the counts of circulating CD8+ T cells.

Some clones are missing from TCRdb's copy, which holds only in-frame ones; the method was immunoSEQ multiplex PCR. Of more than 200,000 clones listed, roughly 70% are singletons. The TCR originated in a human donor with chronic lymphocytic leukemia. The V and J genes are TRBV5-5 and TRBJ1-5, with D unclear. Sequences were derived from PBMCs, sampled after 24 months of ibrutinib treatment. This chain's CDR3 is CASSLPSAHSNQPQHF. The CDR3 DNA follows: TGTGCCAGCAGCTTACCGTCAGCTCATAGCAATCAGCCCCAGCATTTT.